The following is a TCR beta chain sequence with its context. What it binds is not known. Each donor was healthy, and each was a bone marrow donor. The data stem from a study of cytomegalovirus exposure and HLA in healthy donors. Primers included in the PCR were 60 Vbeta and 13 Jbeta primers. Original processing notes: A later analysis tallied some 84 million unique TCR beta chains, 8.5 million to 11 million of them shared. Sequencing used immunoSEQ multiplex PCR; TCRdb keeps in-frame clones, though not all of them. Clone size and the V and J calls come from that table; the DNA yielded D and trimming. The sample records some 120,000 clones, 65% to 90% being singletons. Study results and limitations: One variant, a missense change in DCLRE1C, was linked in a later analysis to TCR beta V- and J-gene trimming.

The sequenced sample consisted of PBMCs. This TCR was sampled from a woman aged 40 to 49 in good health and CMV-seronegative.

This chain's CDR3 is CASSTGQSNQPQHF. The CDR3 DNA reads as TGTGCCAGTAGTACAGGGCAAAGCAATCAGCCCCAGCATTTT. The chain employs TRBV19 and TRBJ1-5; maybe TRBD1 (5 bases). This CDR3 contains 14 residues. Between the trimmed V and J ends, which lost 4 bases and 1 base, there was a span of 8 bases. Per the germline V gene, CDR1 is LNHDA and CDR2 is SQIVND (reference sequence).